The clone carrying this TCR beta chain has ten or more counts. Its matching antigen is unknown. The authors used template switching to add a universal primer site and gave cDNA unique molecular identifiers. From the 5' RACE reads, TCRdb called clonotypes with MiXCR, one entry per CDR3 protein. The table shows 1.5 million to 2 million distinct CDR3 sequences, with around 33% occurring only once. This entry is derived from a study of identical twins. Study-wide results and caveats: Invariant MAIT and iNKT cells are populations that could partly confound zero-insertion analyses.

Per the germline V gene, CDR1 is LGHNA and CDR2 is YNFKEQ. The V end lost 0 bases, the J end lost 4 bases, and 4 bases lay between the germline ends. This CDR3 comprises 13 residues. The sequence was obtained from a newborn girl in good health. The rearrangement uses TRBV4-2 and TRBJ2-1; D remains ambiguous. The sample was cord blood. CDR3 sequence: CASSQERYNEQFF. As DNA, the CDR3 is TGTGCCAGCAGCCAAGAGAGGTACAATGAGCAGTTCTTC.